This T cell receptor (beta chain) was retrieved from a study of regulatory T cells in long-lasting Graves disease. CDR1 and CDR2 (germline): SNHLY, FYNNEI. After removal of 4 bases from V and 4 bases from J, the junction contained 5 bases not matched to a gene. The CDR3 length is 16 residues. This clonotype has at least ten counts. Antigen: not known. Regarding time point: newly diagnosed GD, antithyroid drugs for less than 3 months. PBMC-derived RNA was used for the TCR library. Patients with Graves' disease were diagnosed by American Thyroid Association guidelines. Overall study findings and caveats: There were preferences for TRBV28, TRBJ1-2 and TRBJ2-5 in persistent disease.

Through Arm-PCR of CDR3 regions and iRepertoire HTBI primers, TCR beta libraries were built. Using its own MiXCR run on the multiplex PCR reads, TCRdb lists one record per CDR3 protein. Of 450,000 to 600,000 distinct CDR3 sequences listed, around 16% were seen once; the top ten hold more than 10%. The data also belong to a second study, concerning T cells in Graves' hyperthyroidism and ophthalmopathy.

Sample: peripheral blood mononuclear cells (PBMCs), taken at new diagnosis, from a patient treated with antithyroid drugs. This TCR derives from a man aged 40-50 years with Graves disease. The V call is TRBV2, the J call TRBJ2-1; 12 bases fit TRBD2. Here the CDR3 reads CASSGPTSGRYNEQFF. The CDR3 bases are TGTGCCAGCAGTGGCCCCACTAGCGGGAGGTACAATGAGCAGTTCTTC.